The TCR beta chain under discussion was sequenced for a study of T cell clones after liver transplantation. The overall study: Three of the eight recipients were HCV-positive; the rest had non-autoimmune, non-viral transplant indications. Without induction therapy, subjects received standard immunosuppression until 12-24 months post-transplant.

A remark on this clone: Its antigen remains unidentified.

Germline V gene sequence: CDR1 MNHEY, CDR2 SMNVEV (reference sequence). The CDR3 runs to 14 residues. V gave up 5 bases and J gave up 4 bases, with 12 bases separating them. Study-wide results and limits: A larger donor-reactive than third-party decline suggested partial antigen-specific deletion.

Generated by immunoSEQ multiplex PCR, the TCRdb table keeps only in-frame clones and is missing some. Among roughly 100,000 clones listed, 84% were seen once. V is TRBV27 and J is TRBJ1-5; TRBD1 might be the D (5 bases). Sequencing used CD4+ T cells from blood, obtained around 48 months after liver transplant. The source of this sequence is a human patient who received a liver transplant. A subset of T cells may come from the graft donor. The CDR3 protein is CASSAQGGNQPQHF. Written as DNA, the CDR3 is TGTGCCAGCAGTGCTCAGGGAGGGAATCAGCCCCAGCATTTT.